This T cell receptor beta chain was sequenced in a study of T-cell memory formation after mild COVID-19. Findings and limits, study-wide: Some SARS-CoV-2-responding clones were already detected in memory before infection. Contracting clones from day 15 to 85 showed balanced CD4/CD8; later expanders favored CD4+.

The CDR3 has 14 residues. Germline loops: CDR1 ENHRY, CDR2 SYGVKD. Germline trimming cut 8 bases from V and 5 bases from J; bases unmatched to any gene: 9. A few counts support this clonotype. No antigen is known for it. One entry per CDR3 protein, called by TCRdb with MiXCR from the 5' RACE reads. The sample lists under 300,000 distinct CDR3 sequences; over 15% were seen once. The chain links TRBV10-3 to TRBJ1-1; 9 nucleotides align to TRBD1. Sequencing was done on a sample of PBMCs or a T cell subset sorted from them (not recorded which). The receptor was isolated from a man aged 18 to 29 who had mild COVID-19 (a few samples of this study predate the infection). Cell type and time point are not known. CDR3 protein: CAIGDRGRRTEAFF. CDR3 sequence (DNA): TGTGCCATCGGCGACAGGGGGAGGAGGACTGAAGCTTTCTTT.